This section outlines one T cell receptor beta chain sequence together with its context. Its antigen is still unknown. No base-level quality is on record; no much larger clone is a single base apart. This record comes from a study of blood T cell repertoires in COVID-19 (dated by TCRdb to 2020 to 2021). Regarding the study in general: Collaborator samples came from the United States, Italy and Spain and covered acute and convalescent phases of COVID-19. The prospective study material was composed of cDNA or gDNA derived from T cells, B-cell-depleted T cells, or PBMCs. Subjects who had been exposed to COVID-19, were actively infected with it, or had recovered from it provided the deeply sampled blood TCRbeta repertoires that made up the dataset. The repertoires were released in a freely available public database intended as a resource for research on the immune response to SARS-CoV-2. The samples were drawn from the first 160 participants of the ongoing ImmuneRACE study and from some 1,300 subjects provided by 6 global collaborators. A de-identified subject ID, COVID-19 status, age in years and sex were almost always included in the sample metadata. Where available, HLA class I and class II types were taken from metadata supplied by the sample provider and were not determined by assay-based typing. Study-level results and caveats: How much clinical and demographic metadata was included differed by source and by participant, and the metadata was provided uncurated.

TCRbeta CDR3 regions were amplified from genomic DNA using the immunoSEQ Assay, a bias-controlled multiplex PCR. The published analysis was carried out like this. The number of nucleated cells in each sample was estimated by amplification of reference gene primers within the assay. To quantify the absolute abundance of each unique TCRbeta CDR3 rearrangement, sequence reads were collapsed and filtered. For each sample, productive Simpson clonality was calculated by taking the square root of Simpson's diversity index across productive rearrangements. TCRdb took this table from immuneACCESS and kept in-frame rearrangements with V and J called. Such tables lack part of the clones; where checked against another copy, unresolved V genes explain under half of the gap, and the rest is unexplained. V, J and clone size are those of that table, while D and trimming were read from the DNA. Within this sample are around 150,000 clones, with 84% of them counted one time only. 7.3% of the sample is taken by the ten largest.

Participants in the prospective study were aged roughly 18 to 100 years, lived in 20 to 25 United States geographic areas, and enrolled through a virtual design. Cohort assignment in the prospective study relied on participant-reported clinical history from a screening survey and a study questionnaire. ImmuneRACE Cohort 3 recovered participants were defined by two consecutive negative NP/OP PCR tests, healthcare professional clearance, or symptom resolution. Mobile phlebotomists in the prospective study collected whole blood, serum and a nasopharyngeal or oropharyngeal swab from every participant. Over an approximately 2-month period, participants in the prospective study had the option of providing additional blood draws and questionnaires. Blood samples from the prospective study were shipped frozen or at room temperature prior to DNA extraction. The CDR3 contains 15 residues, cysteine and phenylalanine counted. Here the CDR3 DNA is all that survives: 45 bases in frame from base 1. CDR1 and CDR2 are drawn from the germline V gene: SGHRS, YFSETQ. The V and J ends are trimmed by 0 bases and 2 bases, leaving 10 bases between them.

Sample: PBMCs or T cells enriched from blood (not recorded which). This chain is built from TRBV5-1 and TRBJ2-3; possibly the D gene is TRBD2, per 6 matching bases. This TCR came from a man in his fifties who had recovered from COVID-19. The CDR3 amino acid sequence is: CASSLDPGDTDTQYF. The sequenced DNA is TGCGCCAGCAGCTTGGATCCGGGGGACACAGATACGCAGTATTTT.